Following are 30 T cell receptor beta chains from one sample sequenced in a study of control samples from healthy donors and cancer patients. Only in-frame clones appear in the TCRdb table, and some are missing; sequencing was by immunoSEQ multiplex PCR. The table records 95,000 to 150,000 clones, about 91% of them present only once. The sequenced material came from blood. The receptors were gathered from a middle-aged man in good health.

This clone was picked up a small number of times. The chain recombines TRBV5-1 with TRBJ2-2; the match to TRBD1 covers 8 bases. The V gene's germline CDR1 is SGHRS and CDR2 YFSETQ. The CDR3 runs 18 residues. V shed 4 bases, J shed 1 base, and the junction held 12 bases outside the gene matches. In DNA form, the CDR3 reads TGCGCCAGCAGCGCGGCGGGCCAGGGGGCGCTGAACACCGGGGAGCTGTTTTTT. Amino acid sequence: CASSAAGQGALNTGELFF.

The chain carries TRBV5-4 and TRBJ2-1; 7 bases are a match to TRBD2. The CDR3 is 15 residues long. Losses at the gene ends were 1 base for V and 2 bases for J; bases not matched to a gene: 3. Germline CDR1 and CDR2: SGHNT and YYREEE (reference sequence). The CDR3 nucleotides read TGTGCCAGCAGCTTGAATGGGGGGGCCTACAATGAGCAGTTCTTC. Translating gives CASSLNGGAYNEQFF.

V and J are TRBV30 and TRBJ1-3; D remains unclear. Per germline, CDR1 GTSNPN and CDR2 SVGIG (reference sequence). This CDR3 has 12 amino acids. Trimming took off 5 bases at V and 0 bases at J, with 5 bases between the two ends. The CDR3 nucleotides are TGTGCCTGGGGCCACTCTGGAAACACCATATATTTT. It translates to CAWGHSGNTIYF.

The rearrangement uses TRBV25-1 and TRBJ1-6; tentative D call: TRBD1 (5 bases). Trimming stripped 2 bases from V and 4 bases from J, with 9 bases between. Germline V gives CDR1 MGHDK, CDR2 SYGVNS. The CDR3 runs 15 residues. Here the CDR3 DNA reads TGTGCCAGCAGTGAAAGGGGTCAGTATAATTCACCCCTCCACTTT. This encodes CASSERGQYNSPLHF.

The V call is TRBV19, the J call TRBJ2-1; D unresolved. The CDR3 extends over 15 amino acids. The V end lost 3 bases, the J end lost 3 bases, and 12 bases lay between the germline ends. Germline V lookup: CDR1 LNHDA, CDR2 SQIVND (reference sequence). The CDR3 DNA sequence: TGTGCCAGTAGTATCCCCGCTGGCTACTACAATGAGCAGTTCTTC. Translated, it gives CASSIPAGYYNEQFF.

The J gene is TRBJ1-5, the V gene TRBV3-1 (or the pseudogene TRBV3-2), with TRBD1 identical over 8 bases. CDR3 length: 17 residues. CDR1 LGHDT and CDR2 YNNKEL come from the germline V gene (reference sequence). With V trimmed by 2 bases and J by 1 base, 7 bases remained unmatched. CDR3 sequence: CASSQPNRDRSNQPQHF. The CDR3 bases are TGTGCCAGCAGCCAACCCAACCGGGACAGGAGCAATCAGCCCCAGCATTTT.

The CDR3 region is CASSRGLRTGDYGYTF. In DNA, the CDR3 is TGTGCCAGCAGCCGCGGGCTACGGACCGGTGACTATGGCTACACCTTC. This chain joins TRBV2 and TRBJ1-2; no definite D call. Trimming shortened V by 6 bases and J by 3 bases, and 20 bases separated the two germline ends. The CDR3 extends over 16 amino acids. CDR1 and CDR2 (germline): SNHLY, FYNNEI. Supplemented by reference TRBV2 and TRBJ1-2, the full variable domain reads EPEVTQTPSHQVTQMGQEVILRCVPISNHLYFYWYRQILGQKVEFLVSFYNNEISEKSEIFDDQFSVERPDGSNFTLKIRSTKLEDSAMYFCASSRGLRTGDYGYTFGSGTRLTVV.

This clone was recorded once. This chain uses TRBV2 with TRBJ2-2; 7 bases map to TRBD2. The CDR3 is made up of 15 amino acids. Germline V CDR1 and CDR2: SNHLY, FYNNEI. Trimming removed 7 bases from V and 0 bases from J; junction bases left unmatched: 5. CDR3 residues: CASKLAVANTGELFF. The CDR3 region has the DNA TGTGCCAGCAAGCTAGCGGTTGCGAACACCGGGGAGCTGTTTTTT.

V is TRBV5-6 and J is TRBJ2-5; weak D call: TRBD2 (6 bases). Trimming removed 0 bases at V and 2 bases at J, with 17 bases between. The CDR3 has 17 residues. From germline, CDR1 is SGHDT and CDR2 YYEEEE. The CDR3 region is CASSLGSGSAVQETQYF. The CDR3 DNA follows: TGTGCCAGCAGCTTGGGAAGCGGGTCTGCGGTACAAGAGACCCAGTACTTC.

This CDR3 reads CASSATGKGGYTF. CDR3 DNA sequence: TGTGCCAGCAGCGCGACAGGAAAAGGTGGCTACACCTTC. The chain is built from TRBV9 and TRBJ1-2; perhaps TRBD1 as D (6 bases). Per germline, CDR1 SGDLS and CDR2 YYNGEE. The CDR3 has 13 residues. Trimming shortened V by 3 bases and J by 7 bases, and 13 bases separated the two germline ends.

There are a few counts of this clone. The chain joins TRBV19 to TRBJ1-5; TRBD1 is a possible D gene (6 bases). The CDR3 is 13 amino acids. Trimming took off 3 bases at V and 6 bases at J, with 9 bases between the two ends. CDR1 is LNHDA and CDR2 is SQIVND in the germline V gene (reference sequence). CDR3 region: CASSIRGAQPQHF. CDR3 in DNA: TGTGCCAGTAGTATTAGGGGGGCTCAGCCCCAGCATTTT.

The rearrangement uses TRBV11-2 and TRBJ1-1, with 10 bases that match TRBD1. The V gene end was trimmed by 5 bases and the J gene end by 6 bases; junction bases not matched to a gene: 6. The germline CDR1 and CDR2 sequences are SGHAT and FQNNGV. The CDR3 consists of 14 residues. Here the CDR3 DNA reads TGTGCCAGCAGCACCGGACAGGGGGAAGCTGAAGCTTTCTTT. Translated: CASSTGQGEAEAFF.

V and J are TRBV29-1 and TRBJ2-5; possibly TRBD2 for D (7 bases). The CDR3 extends over 15 amino acids. The ends were cut back, 0 bases at V and 7 bases at J, with 18 bases in the middle. Germline V CDR1 and CDR2: SQVTM, ANQGSEA. CDR3 residues: CSVEDHGGLPGTQYF. DNA for the CDR3: TGCAGCGTTGAAGATCACGGGGGGCTACCGGGGACCCAGTACTTC.

The chain has TRBV19 and TRBJ1-2; D unresolved. Germline-derived CDR1 and CDR2 are LNHDA and SQIVND (reference sequence). Trimming took 1 base from V and 3 from J, leaving 6 bases between them. The CDR3 consists of 13 residues. The CDR3 bases are TGTGCCAGTAGTATAGGCAGGTACTATGGCTACACCTTC. This codes for CASSIGRYYGYTF.

The chain couples TRBV12-3 or TRBV12-4 to TRBJ1-2; no definite D call. There are 11 residues in the CDR3. V was trimmed by 7 bases and J by 3 bases, leaving 6 bases between them. Written as DNA, the CDR3 is TGTGCCAGCAAATGGGACTATGGCTACACCTTC. It translates to CASKWDYGYTF.

The rearrangement uses TRBV19 and TRBJ1-3; 7 positions agree with TRBD1. CDR1 and CDR2 from the germline V gene are LNHDA and SQIVND (reference sequence). The junction had 3 bases not matched to a gene; V was cut back by 10 bases and J by 0 bases. The CDR3 is 13 residues long. CDR3 amino acids: CATGTDSGNTIYF. As DNA, the CDR3 is TGTGCCACCGGGACAGACTCTGGAAACACCATATATTTT.

The chain links TRBV7-8 to TRBJ1-2; D remains unclear. The CDR3 has 15 residues. CDR1 and CDR2 (germline): SGHVS, FQNEAQ. V gave up 4 bases and J gave up 5 bases, with 17 bases separating them. This CDR3 is CASSSLRLRPYGYTF. The CDR3, as DNA: TGTGCCAGCAGCTCCCTCCGGTTAAGGCCATATGGCTACACCTTC. The variable domain in full, completed from reference TRBV7-8 and TRBJ1-2, reads GAGVSQSPRYKVAKRGQDVALRCDPISGHVSLFWYQQALGQGPEFLTYFQNEAQLDKSGLPSDRFFAERPEGSVSTLKIQRTQQEDSAVYLCASSSLRLRPYGYTFGSGTRLTVV.

The chain joins TRBV6-6 to TRBJ1-3; 8 bases are shared with TRBD1. This CDR3 contains 16 residues. Germline-derived CDR1 and CDR2 are MNHNY and SVGAGI (reference sequence). V lost 6 bases to trimming and J lost 2 bases; unmatched junction nucleotides: 9. In nucleotides, the CDR3 is TGTGCCAGCAGGGTGGACAGGGTGGCCGCTGGAAACACCATATATTTT. It codes for CASRVDRVAAGNTIYF.

The gene calls are TRBV5-8 and TRBJ1-6, with D possibly being TRBD1 (6 bases). Trimming removed 5 bases at V and 7 bases at J, with 16 bases between. In germline, CDR1 is SGHTS, CDR2 YDEGEE. The CDR3 has 15 residues. The CDR3 DNA follows: TGTGCCAGCAGGCAGGGGATGGGTGTGAATTCACCCCTCCACTTT. Its translation is CASRQGMGVNSPLHF.

This clone was observed a few times. The chain couples TRBV6-5 to TRBJ2-7; D not certain. In germline, CDR1 is MNHEY, CDR2 SVGAGI. The length of the CDR3 is 15 residues. V lost 0 bases and J 0 bases, leaving 9 bases between the germline ends. CDR3 loop: CASSYSNLGSYEQYF. CDR3 bases: TGTGCCAGCAGTTACTCGAATCTGGGCTCCTACGAGCAGTACTTC.

The CDR3 bases are TGTGCCAGCAGCTTATATTCGGGGCGTGGCTACACCTTC. This codes for CASSLYSGRGYTF. J is TRBJ1-2 and V is TRBV7-2, with a possible D match to TRBD1 (5 bases). Germline loops: CDR1 SGHTA, CDR2 FQGNSA. V shed 2 bases and J shed 7 bases, with 11 bases lying between them. The CDR3 extends over 13 amino acids.

J is TRBJ1-1 and V is TRBV29-1; 7 bases align to TRBD1. V trimming: 6 bases; J trimming: 0 bases; junction bases outside the gene matches: 13. This CDR3 has 16 residues. The germline V gene has CDR1 SQVTM and CDR2 ANQGSEA. In DNA, the CDR3 is TGCAGCGTGGGATCGGACAGGTTGTCCATGAACACTGAAGCTTTCTTT. Translation gives CSVGSDRLSMNTEAFF.

The V call is TRBV4-2, the J call TRBJ1-2; D is possibly TRBD1 (5 bases). CDR3 size: 15 residues. Germline V gene lookup returns CDR1 LGHNA and CDR2 YNFKEQ. Trimming shortened V by 4 bases and J by 3 bases, and 15 bases separated the two germline ends. The CDR3 sequence is CASSLAGTVDYGYTF. The CDR3, as DNA: TGTGCCAGCAGCCTTGCCGGGACGGTAGACTATGGCTACACCTTC.

This clone was recorded a few times. The chain links TRBV27 to TRBJ2-2, with 9 positions matching TRBD2. The germline CDR1 and CDR2 sequences are MNHEY and SMNVEV (reference sequence). The length of the CDR3 is 15 residues. V was pared by 7 bases and J by 7 bases, with 10 bases of the junction left unmatched. In nucleotides, the CDR3 is TGTGCCAGCAAGGGCGGCGGGGGGGCCCACGGGGAGCTGTTTTTT. Translated, it gives CASKGGGGAHGELFF.

The genes are TRBV11-3 and TRBJ2-1, with a possible D match to TRBD2 (7 bases). V dropped 1 base and J dropped 4 bases, with 14 bases sitting between them. The germline CDR1 and CDR2 sequences are SGHNT and YENEEA. This CDR3 spans 16 amino acids. DNA of the CDR3: TGTGCCAGCAGCTTAGTGGGGGGGGCAGGATACAATGAGCAGTTCTTC. It translates to CASSLVGGAGYNEQFF.

The rearrangement links TRBV5-1 to TRBJ1-4; perhaps TRBD1 as D (6 bases). Trimming took off 4 bases at V and 0 bases at J, with 10 bases between the two ends. CDR3 length equals 15 residues. Germline loops: CDR1 SGHRS, CDR2 YFSETQ. CDR3 DNA: TGCGCCAGCAGCCAGGACAGTGCAACTAATGAAAAACTGTTTTTT. Residues: CASSQDSATNEKLFF.

The chain carries TRBV7-6 and TRBJ2-6; 7 nucleotides line up with TRBD1. V shed 3 bases and J 0 bases; nucleotides not matched to a gene: 5. CDR3 size: 17 residues. Germline V gene data show CDR1 as SGHVS and CDR2 as FNYEAQ. In nucleotides, the CDR3 is TGTGCCAGCAGCTTGGGACAGTACAACTCTGGGGCCAACGTCCTGACTTTC. Its protein is CASSLGQYNSGANVLTF.

The J gene is TRBJ2-3, the V gene TRBV6-2 or TRBV6-3; 13 nucleotides match TRBD2. In germline, CDR1 is MNHEY, CDR2 SVGEGT. Unmatched junction bases numbered 8, after V lost 5 bases and J lost 6 bases. CDR3 length: 16 residues. In DNA, the CDR3 is TGTGCCAGCAGTCCCCCGGGACTAGCGGGGACTGATACGCAGTATTTT. This encodes CASSPPGLAGTDTQYF.

The chain's CDR3 is CASSVGYNEQFF. CDR3 nucleotides: TGTGCCAGCAGCGTGGGCTACAATGAGCAGTTCTTC. The chain employs TRBV9 and TRBJ2-1; no clear D gene. This CDR3 contains 12 residues. Germline CDR1 SGDLS, CDR2 YYNGEE. The V and J ends lost 2 bases and 3 bases respectively, with 3 bases between them. Looking up the rest from reference TRBV9 and TRBJ2-1 gives the full variable domain: DSGVTQTPKHLITATGQRVTLRCSPRSGDLSVYWYQQSLDQGLQFLIQYYNGEERAKGNILERFSAQQFPDLHSELNLSSLELGDSALYFCASSVGYNEQFFGPGTRLTVL.

J is TRBJ1-3 and V is TRBV5-4; no clear D. The CDR3 has 15 amino acids. V lost 0 bases and J 0 bases, leaving 7 bases between the germline ends. CDR1 SGHNT and CDR2 YYREEE come from the germline V gene (reference sequence). CDR3 nucleotide sequence: TGTGCCAGCAGCTTGGGTAGCGTCTCTGGAAACACCATATATTTT. Translated: CASSLGSVSGNTIYF.